This T cell receptor (beta chain) derives from a study of cytomegalovirus exposure and HLA in healthy donors. Primers: 60 Vbeta forward and 13 Jbeta reverse. Data came from immunoSEQ multiplex PCR; TCRdb stores just in-frame clones and leaves some out. The table records around 140,000 clones, approximately 80% of them present only once. The CDR3 is 15 amino acids. Per germline, CDR1 MNHNS and CDR2 SASEGT. V was cut by 9 bases and J by 6 bases, with 21 bases left in between. The TCR comes from a woman aged 60 to 75 in good health and CMV-seronegative. J is TRBJ2-1 and V is TRBV6-1; D is unresolved. The sequencing input was PBMCs. The chain's CDR3 is CASPDRDKRPNEQFF. CDR3 coding DNA: TGTGCCAGTCCCGATCGAGACAAACGCCCCAATGAGCAGTTCTTC.